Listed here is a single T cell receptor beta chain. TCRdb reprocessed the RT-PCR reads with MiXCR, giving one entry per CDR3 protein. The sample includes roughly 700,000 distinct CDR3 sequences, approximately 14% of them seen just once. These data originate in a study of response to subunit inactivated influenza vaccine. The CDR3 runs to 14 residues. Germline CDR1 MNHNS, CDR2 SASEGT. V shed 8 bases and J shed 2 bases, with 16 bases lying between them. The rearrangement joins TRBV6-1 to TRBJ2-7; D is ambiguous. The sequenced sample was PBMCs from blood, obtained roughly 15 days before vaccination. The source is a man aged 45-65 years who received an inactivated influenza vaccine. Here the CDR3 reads CASGPTETPYEQYF. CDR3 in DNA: TGTGCCAGCGGCCCCACGGAGACACCCTACGAGCAGTACTTC.